The clone carrying this T cell receptor (beta chain) was seen a handful of times. Its specificity is unknown. Via MiXCR, TCRdb re-called the 5' RACE reads, giving one row per CDR3 protein. The sample lists hundreds of thousands of distinct CDR3 sequences; approximately 22% were seen once. Germline V gives CDR1 LGHNA, CDR2 YSLEER. The CDR3 is made up of 12 amino acids. The V gene lost 5 bases and the J gene lost 6 bases, with 11 bases spanning the gap. This entry is derived from a study of identical twins. Regarding the study as a whole: Within beta out-of-frame sequences, the excess sharing observed between twins was weaker.

The same sample was also studied in work on T cells expressing NK-cell markers.

This clonotype originated in a woman aged 18-35 years in good health. The chain joins TRBV4-3 to TRBJ2-7; maybe TRBD2 (5 bases). The specimen sequenced was PBMCs. The DNA of the CDR3 is TGCGCCAGCAGCGCTCTCGGAGGCGAGCAGTACTTC. Its translation is CASSALGGEQYF.